This T cell receptor (beta chain) was documented in a study of T cell responses to AZD1222 COVID-19 vaccine. Study results and limitations: Mostly white British, mostly female donors; authors suggested clonal diversity may be underestimated.

With regard to this clone: Its antigen is unknown.

Assay used: immunoSEQ multiplex PCR; TCRdb lists only in-frame clones, some missing. The sample has 180,000 or so clones, about 90% seen once; the top ten hold 6% to 8.5%. This receptor was taken from an adult in good health. Sample: peripheral blood, taken on day 0 of AZD1222 vaccination.

DNA for the CDR3: TGCGCCAGCAGCCAAGATGGACAGGGTTACCAGCCCCAGCATTTT. Protein product: CASSQDGQGYQPQHF. This sequence joins TRBV4-3 and TRBJ1-5, with 8 bases lining up with TRBD1. Germline V gene lookup returns CDR1 LGHNA and CDR2 YSLEER. The CDR3 spans 15 residues. After removal of 0 bases from V and 7 bases from J, the junction contained 5 bases not matched to a gene.